These 6 T cell receptor beta chains were all obtained from the same sample, sequenced in a study of memory CD4+ T cells and cytomegalovirus serostatus. The sort gate was single viable CD3+CD4+CD8-CD45RO+ cells for memory CD4+ T cells. The protocol was immunoSEQ multiplex PCR, while the TCRdb copy is restricted to in-frame clones and leaves out a portion. The table includes about 67,000 clones, 75% to 80% detected once. Source material: memory CD4+ T cells from blood. These TCRs come from an adult in good health and CMV-seropositive.

This chain joins TRBV6-1 and TRBJ1-2, with D possibly being TRBD1 (5 bases). The V gene's germline CDR1 is MNHNS and CDR2 SASEGT. Trimming took off 1 base at V and 7 bases at J, with 13 bases between the two ends. The CDR3 consists of 14 residues. CDR3 in amino acids: CASSEDGRDVGYTF. CDR3 DNA: TGTGCCAGCAGTGAAGACGGCAGGGATGTTGGCTACACCTTC.

The chain is built from TRBV29-1 and TRBJ2-3; D not resolved. Between the trimmed V and J ends, which lost 5 bases and 4 bases, there was a span of 7 bases. The CDR3 totals 11 residues. The germline CDR1 and CDR2 sequences are SQVTM and ANQGSEA. The CDR3 coding sequence is TGCAGCGTTTCCGAGTCAGATACGCAGTATTTT. This codes for CSVSESDTQYF.

This clone is classed as medium-sized. This chain uses TRBV7-2 with TRBJ1-1; tentative D call: TRBD1 (6 bases). V lost 2 bases to trimming and J lost 11 bases, with 15 bases between them. This CDR3 spans 13 amino acids. CDR1 is SGHTA, CDR2 FQGNSA, per germline. The CDR3 bases are TGTGCCAGCAGCTTATATCCCTTAGGGGGGGCTTTCTTT. Protein sequence: CASSLYPLGGAFF.

The chain couples TRBV6-1 to TRBJ1-4, with TRBD1 identical over 9 bases. J gave up 10 bases and V 5 bases, and 11 bases lay outside the gene matches. Germline lookup yields CDR1 MNHNS and CDR2 SASEGT. The CDR3 has 15 amino acids. CDR3 DNA: TGTGCCAGCAGTAGAGGGGGACAGGGAGCGTCAAAACTGTTTTTT. Translated, it gives CASSRGGQGASKLFF.

The gene calls are TRBV7-9 and TRBJ2-1; D possibly corresponds to TRBD2 (6 bases). V was clipped by 1 base and J by 4 bases, with 11 bases between them. The germline V gene has CDR1 SEHNR and CDR2 FQNEAQ (reference sequence). CDR3 length: 15 amino acids. CDR3 loop: CASSLDQRAYNEQFF. The DNA for the CDR3 is TGTGCCAGCAGCTTAGACCAGCGGGCGTACAATGAGCAGTTCTTC.

The CDR3 DNA reads as TGTGCCAGCAGGTCTATGGTGACAGGGGGCTTAGGCGGCTACACCTTC. This sequence encodes CASRSMVTGGLGGYTF. V usage is TRBV28 and J usage is TRBJ1-2, with 10 positions matching TRBD1. This CDR3 comprises 16 residues. V lost 6 bases to trimming and J lost 8 bases; unmatched junction nucleotides: 15. The V gene's germline CDR1 is MDHEN and CDR2 SYDVKM.